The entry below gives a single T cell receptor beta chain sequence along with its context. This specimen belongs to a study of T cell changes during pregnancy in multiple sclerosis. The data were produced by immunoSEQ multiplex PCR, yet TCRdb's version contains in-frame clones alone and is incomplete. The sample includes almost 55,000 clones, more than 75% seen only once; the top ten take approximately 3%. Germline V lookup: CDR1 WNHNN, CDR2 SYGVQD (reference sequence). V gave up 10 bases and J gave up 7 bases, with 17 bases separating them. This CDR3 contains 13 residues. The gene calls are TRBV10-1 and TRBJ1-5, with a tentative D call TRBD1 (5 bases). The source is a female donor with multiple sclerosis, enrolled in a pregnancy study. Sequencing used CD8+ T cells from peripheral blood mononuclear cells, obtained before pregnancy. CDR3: CATLWGELQPQHF. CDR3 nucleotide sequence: TGCGCCACCCTATGGGGGGAACTCCAGCCCCAGCATTTT.